The entry below describes one T cell receptor (beta chain). This sample stems from a study of blood T cell repertoires in COVID-19. Study overall: T cells, B-cell-depleted T cells, or PBMCs supplied cDNA or gDNA.

One Seattle source followed patients from active infection through their disease course. Authors' data handling: Amplification of reference gene primers provided the estimated nucleated cell counts. This table comes from immunoSEQ multiplex PCR, and its TCRdb copy is limited to in-frame clones, with some not included. V and J calls and clone size are copied from that table; D and trimming were computed from the DNA. The table has approximately 300,000 clones, just under 90% seen once; the top ten hold approximately 1.8%. CDR3 length equals 15 residues. Losses at the gene ends were 5 bases for V and 6 bases for J; bases not matched to a gene: 11. The germline V gene has CDR1 MNHEY and CDR2 SMNVEV (reference sequence).

The TCR was taken from a woman aged 25 to 39 with COVID-19, enrolled during active disease. V and J are TRBV27 and TRBJ2-3, with 7 bases identical to TRBD2. Source material: peripheral blood. The CDR3 coding sequence is TGTGCCAGCAGTGCCCCCGGGAGGAGTAGGGATACGCAGTATTTT. Translated, it gives CASSAPGRSRDTQYF.